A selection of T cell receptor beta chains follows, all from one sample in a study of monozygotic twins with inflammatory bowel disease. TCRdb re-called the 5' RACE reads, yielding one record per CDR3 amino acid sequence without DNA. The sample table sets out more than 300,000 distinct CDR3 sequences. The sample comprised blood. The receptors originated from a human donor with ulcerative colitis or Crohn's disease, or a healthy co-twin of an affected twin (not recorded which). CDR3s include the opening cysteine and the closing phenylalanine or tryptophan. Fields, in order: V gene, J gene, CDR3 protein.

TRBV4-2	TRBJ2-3	CASSQDSGGISTDTQYF
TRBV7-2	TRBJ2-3	CASSPERGSRGDTQYF
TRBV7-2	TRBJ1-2	CASSIGSSYGYTF
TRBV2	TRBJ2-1	CASRGLAGEYNEQFF
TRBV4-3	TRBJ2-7	CASSQARTGAGIIGGYEQYF
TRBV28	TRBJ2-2	CASSLVVVAIRNTGELFF
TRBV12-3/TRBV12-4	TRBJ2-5	CATATGTGQETQYF
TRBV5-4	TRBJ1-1	CASSSLSTGEETEAFF
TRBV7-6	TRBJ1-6	CASSLVESAYNSPLHF
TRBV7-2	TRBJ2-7	CASSLGGVGWQYF
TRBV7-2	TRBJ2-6	CASSLDPGAAGANVLTF
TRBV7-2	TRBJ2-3	CASSLERGYLDTQYF
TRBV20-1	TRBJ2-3	CSARGPRLAGGTDTQYF
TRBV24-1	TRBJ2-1	CATSWGRDTTDLSGGYNEQFF
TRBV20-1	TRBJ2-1	CSARADWTSRLNEQFF
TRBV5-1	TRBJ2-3	CASSFGPGADTQYF
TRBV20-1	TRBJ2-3	CSARYPDRSTDTQYF
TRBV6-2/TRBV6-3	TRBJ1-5	CASSYFGQGAPGNQPQHF
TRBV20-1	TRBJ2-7	CSARDGSREQYF
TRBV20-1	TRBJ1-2	CSATPFNYGYTF
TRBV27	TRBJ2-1	CASSLSGGGWYNEQFF
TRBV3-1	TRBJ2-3	CASSPRTATDTQYF
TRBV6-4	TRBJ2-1	CASSEAGGAEAEQFF
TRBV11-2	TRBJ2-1	CASSTHFGDNEQFF
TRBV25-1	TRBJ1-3	CASSPFSGNTIYF
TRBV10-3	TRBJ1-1	CARRQGLNTEAFF
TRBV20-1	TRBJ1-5	CSARSSGNQPQHF
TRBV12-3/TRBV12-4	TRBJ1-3	CASSLYGGSGNTIYF
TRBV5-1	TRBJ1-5	CASSLNGQFNQPQHF
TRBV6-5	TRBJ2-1	CASNLLAGPNEQFF
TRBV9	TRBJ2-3	CASSPHLTSGYTDTQYF
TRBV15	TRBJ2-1	CATSRKGTSYNEQFF
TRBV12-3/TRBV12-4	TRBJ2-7	CASSAPATVFSYEQYF
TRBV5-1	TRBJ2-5	CASSLGDLHGETQYF
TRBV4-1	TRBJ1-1	CASSQPTRGNTEAFF
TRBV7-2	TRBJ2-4	CASSLARGQGIVQYF
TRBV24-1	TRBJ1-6	CATSASGSNSPLHF
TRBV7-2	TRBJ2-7	CASSLSRTPYEQYF
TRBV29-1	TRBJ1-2	CSVDSGIANYGYTF
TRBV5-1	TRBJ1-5	CASSLGNSSQPQHF
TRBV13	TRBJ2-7	CASSHGRRDYERYF
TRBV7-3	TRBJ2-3	CASSGESGTGADTQYF
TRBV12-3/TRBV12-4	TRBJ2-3	CASSPQGAGGTDTQYF